This T cell receptor (beta chain) was captured by sequencing in a study of T cell repertoires in cytomegalovirus infection. At the level of the study: Public TCR beta signatures indicated both CMV infection and matching HLA type.

The CDR3 contains 14 residues. V lost 5 bases, J lost 6 bases, and 16 bases lay in between. Germline CDR1 is SEHNR and CDR2 is FQNEAQ (reference sequence). TCRdb called the reads again in MiXCR, with one record for every CDR3 protein. The repertoire holds about 570,000 distinct CDR3 sequences, around 40% seen once, with 40% to 60% in the top ten. As concerns this clonotype: Its specificity is not known.

The TCR sequence derives from a human donor in good health (CMV status not recorded). Some clones in this sample may be carry-over from other donors' samples. Sample: cultured PBMCs, taken from culture after CMV antigen stimulation. The rearrangement uses TRBV7-9 and TRBJ1-1, with a possible D match to TRBD1 (6 bases). CDR3 sequence (DNA): TGTGCCAGCAGCCCAGGGGACGGCGGGGCTGAAGCTTTCTTT. This sequence encodes CASSPGDGGAEAFF.